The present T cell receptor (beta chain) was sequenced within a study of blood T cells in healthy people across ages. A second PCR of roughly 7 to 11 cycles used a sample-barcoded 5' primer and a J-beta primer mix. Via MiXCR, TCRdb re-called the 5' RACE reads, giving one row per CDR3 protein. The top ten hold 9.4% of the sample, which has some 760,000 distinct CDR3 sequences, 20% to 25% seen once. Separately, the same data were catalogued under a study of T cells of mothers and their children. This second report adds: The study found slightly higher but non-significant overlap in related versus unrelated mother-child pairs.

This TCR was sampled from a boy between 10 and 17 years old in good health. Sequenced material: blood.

The CDR3 region has the DNA TGTGCCAGCAGTGTCCGGGAGAAAGAGACCCAGTACTTC. It translates to CASSVREKETQYF. The chain is built from TRBV25-1 and TRBJ2-5; the D gene is possibly TRBD2 (6 bases). The CDR3 length is 13 residues. The V end was cut by 4 bases, the J end by 3 bases, with 9 bases between. Germline CDR1 reads MGHDK; CDR2 reads SYGVNS.